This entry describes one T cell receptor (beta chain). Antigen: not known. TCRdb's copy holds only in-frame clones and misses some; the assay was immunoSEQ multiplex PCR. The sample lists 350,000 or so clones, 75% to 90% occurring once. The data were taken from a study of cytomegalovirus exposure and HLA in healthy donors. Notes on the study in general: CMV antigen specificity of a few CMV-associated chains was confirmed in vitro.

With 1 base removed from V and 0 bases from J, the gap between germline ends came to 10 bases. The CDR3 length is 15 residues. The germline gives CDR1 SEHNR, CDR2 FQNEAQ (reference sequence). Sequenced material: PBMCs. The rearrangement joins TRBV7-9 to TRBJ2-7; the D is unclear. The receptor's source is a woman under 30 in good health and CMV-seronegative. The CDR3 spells CASSLGGWSSYEQYF. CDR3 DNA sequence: TGTGCCAGCAGCTTAGGCGGCTGGAGCTCCTACGAGCAGTACTTC. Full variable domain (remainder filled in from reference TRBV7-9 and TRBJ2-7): DTGVSQNPRHKITKRGQNVTFRCDPISEHNRLYWYRQTLGQGPEFLTYFQNEAQLEKSRLLSDRFSAERPKGSFSTLEIQRTEQGDSAMYLCASSLGGWSSYEQYFGPGTRLTVT.